This TCR beta chain is from a study of response to subunit inactivated influenza vaccine. Study results and caveats: That few new T cells are recruited by each seasonal influenza vaccination was the authors' suggestion.

TCRdb reprocessed the RT-PCR reads with MiXCR, giving one entry per CDR3 protein. The sample consists of approximately 480,000 distinct CDR3 sequences, about a tenth of them appearing once. Worth noting for this clonotype: Its target is not known.

The specimen comprised PBMCs from blood, sampled roughly 6 weeks after vaccination. This clonotype originated in a man aged 50-60 years who received an inactivated influenza vaccine.

DNA for the CDR3: TGTGCCAGCAATCCGACCGCGGGTCTGCGGGAGACCCAGTACTTC. It specifies CASNPTAGLRETQYF. The V and J genes are TRBV7-9 and TRBJ2-5, with D possibly matching TRBD2 (5 bases). Germline CDR1 SEHNR, CDR2 FQNEAQ (reference sequence). Trimming pared 7 bases from V and 5 bases from J, leaving 20 bases between. The length of the CDR3 is 15 residues. The full variable domain, its missing parts supplied by reference TRBV7-9 and TRBJ2-5, is DTGVSQNPRHKITKRGQNVTFRCDPISEHNRLYWYRQTLGQGPEFLTYFQNEAQLEKSRLLSDRFSAERPKGSFSTLEIQRTEQGDSAMYLCASNPTAGLRETQYFGPGTRLLVL.